This T cell receptor beta chain emerged from a study of blood T cells in healthy people across ages. Study-wide context: Using template switching, researchers captured about one barcoded beta molecule for each two T cells.

Isolation per sample recovered at least 6.5 million PBMCs. CDR1 ENHRY and CDR2 SYGVKD come from the germline V gene. V lost 3 bases and J 1 base, leaving 6 bases between the germline ends. The CDR3 contains 13 residues. A second PCR, run for roughly 7 to 12 cycles, used a sample-barcoded 5' primer plus a J-beta primer mix. Sequencing yielded, for each sample, at least 2.5 million paired-end reads carrying CDR3. TCRdb re-analysed the 5' RACE reads in MiXCR, keeping a single row per CDR3 protein. This repertoire shows roughly 700,000 distinct CDR3 sequences, approximately 30% found once; its top ten account for 15%. At least ten counts were recorded for this clonotype.

The source of this sequence is a woman of 80 years or more in good health. This sequence joins TRBV10-3 and TRBJ1-1; D is undetermined. Material: blood. The CDR3 DNA is TGTGCCATCAGTGAAGGTGGGAACACTGAAGCTTTCTTT. Translated: CAISEGGNTEAFF.